What follows are 26 T cell receptor beta chains derived from one specimen sequenced in a study of blood T cell repertoires in COVID-19. Repertoires were generated with immunoSEQ multiplex PCR, while TCRdb's copy carries only in-frame clones and drops some. The sample consists of around 73,000 clones, about four fifths of them appearing once. Sequenced material: peripheral blood. The receptors were sampled from a woman aged 60-75 years with acute or convalescent COVID-19.

This clone has only one observation. The V call is TRBV24-1, the J call TRBJ2-5; 8 nucleotides line up with TRBD1. The CDR3 has 15 residues. Germline V gene lookup returns CDR1 KGHDR and CDR2 SFDVKD. J lost 6 bases, V lost 12 bases, and 17 bases had no gene match. CDR3 sequence reads: CAVLDRGNDRKTQYF. CDR3 bases: TGTGCCGTACTAGACAGGGGCAATGATCGAAAGACCCAGTACTTC.

V and J are TRBV6-6 and TRBJ2-1; tentatively, D is TRBD1 (6 bases). CDR3 length equals 14 residues. The ends were cut back, 8 bases at V and 9 bases at J, with 20 bases in the middle. Germline CDR1 and CDR2: MNHNY and SVGAGI (reference sequence). The CDR3 loop is CASGAATGKSEQFF. The CDR3 coding sequence is TGTGCCAGCGGAGCTGCTACAGGGAAAAGTGAGCAGTTCTTC.

The V call is TRBV2, the J call TRBJ1-5; D is unclear. Germline V gives CDR1 SNHLY, CDR2 FYNNEI. The CDR3 is 14 amino acids. With 1 base removed from V and 3 bases from J, the gap between germline ends came to 7 bases. The CDR3 here is CASSEGRYNQPQHF. The CDR3 nucleotides are TGTGCCAGCAGTGAAGGTAGATACAATCAGCCCCAGCATTTT.

The V call is TRBV9, the J call TRBJ1-1, with TRBD1 identical over 8 bases. The CDR3 covers 16 residues. Germline assignment: CDR1 SGDLS and CDR2 YYNGEE. Germline trimming cut 0 bases from V and 6 bases from J; bases unmatched to any gene: 10. The CDR3 reads CASSVEAQGARSEAFF. The CDR3 nucleotides read TGTGCCAGCAGCGTAGAGGCGCAGGGGGCGAGATCTGAAGCTTTCTTT.

The chain couples TRBV9 to TRBJ2-5; TRBD2 agrees at 10 bases. This CDR3 is 13 amino acids long. Trimming cost V 3 bases and J 7 bases; bases outside gene matches: 3. From germline, CDR1 is SGDLS and CDR2 YYNGEE. The CDR3 coding sequence is TGTGCCAGCAGCGCAGCGGGGGGGACGACCCAGTACTTC. It encodes CASSAAGGTTQYF.

The V call is TRBV29-1, the J call TRBJ2-3, with TRBD2 identical over 8 bases. The J segment lost 3 bases and the V segment lost 7 bases, leaving 12 bases of the junction unmatched. The CDR3 is made up of 15 amino acids. Germline loops: CDR1 SQVTM, CDR2 ANQGSEA. CDR3 sequence (DNA): TGCAGCGCTGCCGGGACTAGGGGAGCGACAGATACGCAGTATTTT. Translated: CSAAGTRGATDTQYF.

V and J are TRBV3-1 (or the pseudogene TRBV3-2) and TRBJ2-5; 10 nucleotides align to TRBD2. This CDR3 is built from 16 residues. Germline CDR1 LGHDT, CDR2 YNNKEL (reference sequence). J gave up 1 base and V 3 bases, and 5 bases lay outside the gene matches. The CDR3 reads CASSHHQRGGQETQYF. The CDR3 nucleotides are TGTGCCAGCAGCCACCACCAGCGGGGGGGCCAAGAGACCCAGTACTTC.

This rearrangement joins TRBV6-5 to TRBJ2-7; 9 bases line up with TRBD1. There are 15 residues in the CDR3. Germline V lookup: CDR1 MNHEY, CDR2 SVGAGI. With V trimmed by 8 bases and J by 1 base, 9 bases remained unmatched. CDR3 loop: CASPSDRGPSYEQYF. The CDR3 coding sequence is TGTGCCAGCCCATCGGACAGGGGACCTTCCTACGAGCAGTACTTC.

The genes are TRBV7-9 and TRBJ1-3; no clear D gene. The germline V and J ends were trimmed by 4 bases and 7 bases, with 17 bases remaining between them. The CDR3 totals 15 residues. Germline V lookup: CDR1 SEHNR, CDR2 FQNEAQ (reference sequence). CDR3 sequence: CASSSEAFVSNTIYF. The CDR3 nucleotides are TGTGCCAGCAGCTCCGAGGCCTTTGTCAGTAACACCATATATTTT.

The chain uses TRBV2 and TRBJ2-5, with TRBD2 matching 7 bases. The CDR3 runs to 13 residues. With V trimmed by 3 bases and J by 8 bases, 6 bases remained unmatched. In germline, CDR1 is SNHLY, CDR2 FYNNEI. The CDR3 is CASSDSGGRTQYF. The CDR3 DNA sequence: TGTGCCAGCAGTGATTCGGGGGGTAGAACCCAGTACTTC. The full variable domain, with the rest looked up from reference TRBV2 and TRBJ2-5, is EPEVTQTPSHQVTQMGQEVILRCVPISNHLYFYWYRQILGQKVEFLVSFYNNEISEKSEIFDDQFSVERPDGSNFTLKIRSTKLEDSAMYFCASSDSGGRTQYFGPGTRLLVL.

The rearrangement uses TRBV28 and TRBJ1-5; a weak D match, TRBD1 (5 bases). The germline gives CDR1 MDHEN, CDR2 SYDVKM. CDR3 length: 14 residues. The V end lost 6 bases, the J end lost 5 bases, and 14 bases lay between the germline ends. The CDR3 is CASSWGLLDQPQHF. The CDR3 DNA sequence: TGTGCCAGCAGCTGGGGCCTCCTCGATCAGCCCCAGCATTTT. Supplemented by reference TRBV28 and TRBJ1-5, the full variable domain reads DVKVTQSSRYLVKRTGEKVFLECVQDMDHENMFWYRQDPGLGLRLIYFSYDVKMKEKGDIPEGYSVSREKKERFSLILESASTNQTSMYLCASSWGLLDQPQHFGDGTRLSIL.

This clone came up a few times. The genes are TRBV7-2 and TRBJ1-6; TRBD1 aligns across 9 bases. The CDR3 sequence is 15 residues long. Germline V gives CDR1 SGHTA, CDR2 FQGNSA. V lost 1 base, J lost 9 bases, and 4 bases stayed unmatched. CDR3 coding DNA: TGTGCCAGCAGCTTAGACGGGGACAGGGTTTCACCCCTCCACTTT. It encodes CASSLDGDRVSPLHF.

V gene TRBV20-1 combines with J gene TRBJ1-2; D gene ambiguous. CDR1 and CDR2 from the germline V gene are DFQATT and SNEGSKA (reference sequence). CDR3 length: 14 residues. V was trimmed by 3 bases and J by 0 bases, leaving 11 bases between them. Written as DNA, the CDR3 is TGCAGTGCTAGTAAGCAGCTAGCTAACTATGGCTACACCTTC. It encodes CSASKQLANYGYTF.

V usage is TRBV6-1 and J usage is TRBJ2-7; possible D gene TRBD2, 6 bases. This CDR3 is built from 19 residues. V was cut by 3 bases and J by 5 bases, with 29 bases left in between. Germline V gene sequence: CDR1 MNHNS, CDR2 SASEGT. The CDR3 loop is CASSEALTSSPFTGDEQYF. The CDR3 DNA reads TGTGCCAGCAGTGAGGCCCTTACGAGCAGCCCTTTTACGGGAGACGAGCAGTACTTC.

The rearrangement joins TRBV20-1 to TRBJ2-3, with 7 positions matching TRBD1. After removal of 3 bases from V and 2 bases from J, the junction contained 5 bases not matched to a gene. Germline V gene lookup returns CDR1 DFQATT and CDR2 SNEGSKA (reference sequence). This CDR3 spans 14 amino acids. The CDR3 DNA reads TGCAGTGCTAGTTCCGGGACAGCCACAGATACGCAGTATTTT. It is translated as CSASSGTATDTQYF.

This clone has a handful of counts. The chain joins TRBV19 to TRBJ1-5, with TRBD1 matching 11 bases. The germline V gene has CDR1 LNHDA and CDR2 SQIVND (reference sequence). The V gene end was trimmed by 4 bases and the J gene end by 4 bases; junction bases not matched to a gene: 6. This CDR3 is built from 16 residues. In DNA, the CDR3 is TGTGCCAGTAGTACAACCGGGACAGGGGGGAATCAGCCCCAGCATTTT. Translated, it gives CASSTTGTGGNQPQHF.

J is TRBJ1-5 and V is TRBV7-2, with D perhaps TRBD1 (5 bases). V lost 2 bases to trimming and J lost 6 bases, with 5 bases between them. The CDR3 covers 12 residues. Germline V gene data show CDR1 as SGHTA and CDR2 as FQGNSA. CDR3 loop: CASSLQGQPQHF. The CDR3 DNA is TGTGCCAGCAGCTTACAGGGTCAGCCCCAGCATTTT.

This sequence joins TRBV30 and TRBJ1-6, with D perhaps matching TRBD1 (6 bases). The CDR3 covers 15 residues. Trimming removed 5 bases from V and 11 bases from J, with 22 bases in between. Germline V lookup: CDR1 GTSNPN, CDR2 SVGIG (reference sequence). CDR3 coding DNA: TGTGCCTGGTCCGGAGGCAGGGGCCCAACGACACCCCTCCACTTT. Translated, it gives CAWSGGRGPTTPLHF.

The chain combines TRBV29-1 with TRBJ2-7; TRBD1 is a possible D gene (5 bases). CDR3 size: 10 residues. The germline gives CDR1 SQVTM, CDR2 ANQGSEA. Trimming took 4 bases from V and 6 from J, leaving 7 bases between them. The CDR3 spells CSVGTGEQYF. CDR3 nucleotides: TGCAGCGTTGGAACAGGCGAGCAGTACTTC.

This clone occurred once. The chain combines TRBV19 with TRBJ1-2; no firm D call. Germline loops: CDR1 LNHDA, CDR2 SQIVND (reference sequence). The CDR3 extends over 13 amino acids. V lost 3 bases to trimming and J lost 4 bases, with 9 bases between them. CDR3 loop: CASSILTGYGYTF. The CDR3 DNA reads TGTGCCAGTAGTATTTTAACCGGCTATGGCTACACCTTC.

Details on this clone: This sample also contains other DNA sequences that code for the same CDR3. The chain links TRBV14 to TRBJ1-1; D ambiguous. The CDR3 has 15 residues. The V and J ends lost 1 base and 0 bases respectively, with 9 bases between them. Germline CDR1 reads SGHDN; CDR2 reads FVKESK. The CDR3 region is CASSQVAGMNTEAFF. The DNA for the CDR3 is TGTGCCAGCAGCCAAGTCGCGGGTATGAACACTGAAGCTTTCTTT.

This chain links TRBV6-1 with TRBJ1-4, with D unclear. V lost 1 base and J 2 bases, leaving 11 bases between the germline ends. Germline V gene sequence: CDR1 MNHNS, CDR2 SASEGT. CDR3 length: 16 residues. This CDR3 is CASSEGPGSTNEKLFF. CDR3 DNA: TGTGCCAGCAGTGAAGGTCCGGGGTCCACTAATGAAAAACTGTTTTTT.

The J gene is TRBJ1-1, the V gene TRBV7-2; 7 bases match TRBD1. Germline-derived CDR1 and CDR2 are SGHTA and FQGNSA. Trimming took 6 bases from V and 0 from J; bases not matched to a gene: 7. The CDR3 has 15 amino acids. In DNA form, the CDR3 reads TGTGCCAGCAGTCTCCAGGGGGGTGTGAACACTGAAGCTTTCTTT. This sequence encodes CASSLQGGVNTEAFF.

J is TRBJ2-7 and V is TRBV19; 9 positions agree with TRBD1. The V segment lost 8 bases and the J segment 3 bases; nucleotides outside the gene matches: 5. The CDR3 is 13 residues long. Germline values: CDR1 LNHDA, CDR2 SQIVND (reference sequence). The DNA for the CDR3 is TGTGCCAGTCGGGGGACAGGGTTCTACGAGCAGTACTTC. Translating it yields CASRGTGFYEQYF. Complete variable domain (other parts from reference TRBV19 and TRBJ2-7): DGGITQSPKYLFRKEGQNVTLSCEQNLNHDAMYWYRQDPGQGLRLIYYSQIVNDFQKGDIAEGYSVSREKKESFPLTVTSAQKNPTAFYLCASRGTGFYEQYFGPGTRLTVT.

The CDR3 here is CASSISTRGTLNSPLHF. CDR3 bases: TGTGCCAGTAGTATCTCTACCCGCGGGACCCTTAATTCACCCCTCCACTTT. This chain connects TRBV19 to TRBJ1-6, with a weak D call TRBD1 (5 bases). V was shortened by 3 bases and J by 6 bases, with 18 bases between the two germline ends. Per the germline V gene, CDR1 is LNHDA and CDR2 is SQIVND (reference sequence). The CDR3 loop spans 17 amino acids.

J is TRBJ2-2 and V is TRBV5-8, with 10 bases lining up with TRBD1. Germline values: CDR1 SGHTS, CDR2 YDEGEE. The CDR3 length is 17 residues. J gave up 6 bases and V 2 bases, and 10 bases lay outside the gene matches. The CDR3 DNA reads as TGTGCCAGCAGCTTTGTGCCGACAGGGGGCTACCCCGGGGAGCTGTTTTTT. It codes for CASSFVPTGGYPGELFF.